A selection of T cell receptor beta chains follows, all from one sample in a study of CD8+ T cells in alopecia areata. Here immunoSEQ multiplex PCR was the method, and the copy in TCRdb shows in-frame clones only, minus some. The sample has around 140,000 clones, 45% to 65% seen once. The starting material was CD8+ T cells sorted from blood, obtained at week 4, from a patient treated with tofacitinib. These TCRs come from a human donor with alopecia areata. CDR3s include the opening cysteine and the closing phenylalanine or tryptophan. D genes are given only for firm matches. Clone size is not always given. Where it is, it says once, few, many or a class for expanded clones.

.,TRBV7-2,.,TRBJ2-5,CASSYDYEETQYF,TGTGCCAGCAGCTACGACTATGAAGAGACCCAGTACTTC
.,TRBV29-1,.,TRBJ2-2,CSGSSLNTGELFF,TGCAGCGGTTCCAGCCTTAACACCGGGGAGCTGTTTTTT
few,TRBV5-4,.,TRBJ2-4,CASSFNIGLLAKNIQYF,TGTGCCAGCAGCTTCAACATCGGACTGCTAGCCAAAAACATTCAGTACTTC
once,TRBV9,TRBD1,TRBJ1-1,CASSLGTETEAFF,TGTGCCAGCAGCCTTGGGACAGAAACCGAAGCTTTCTTT
.,TRBV9,.,TRBJ2-1,CASSVRTKPHNEQFF,TGTGCCAGCAGCGTAAGGACCAAACCCCACAATGAGCAGTTCTTC
few,TRBV6-5,.,TRBJ2-2,CASSYRGVRELFF,TGTGCCAGCAGTTACCGAGGGGTCAGGGAGCTGTTTTTT
.,TRBV13,.,TRBJ2-7,CASSLGRAYEQYF,TGTGCCAGCAGCTTAGGCAGAGCCTACGAGCAGTACTTC
.,TRBV5-6,TRBD1,TRBJ1-6,CASSFWDRDDSPLHF,TGTGCCAGCAGCTTTTGGGACAGGGATGATTCACCCCTCCACTTT
once,TRBV7-9,.,TRBJ2-3,CASSLTDTQYF,TGTGCCAGCAGCTTAACAGATACGCAGTATTTT
.,TRBV19,.,TRBJ2-1,CATSPGGYPYNEQFF,TGTGCCACCTCCCCTGGGGGATACCCATACAATGAGCAGTTCTTC
.,TRBV4-1,TRBD1,TRBJ1-1,CASSQKTGGKAEAFF,TGCGCCAGCAGCCAGAAGACAGGGGGGAAGGCTGAAGCTTTCTTT
.,TRBV2,.,TRBJ2-1,CASLGQQTHEQFF,TGTGCCAGCCTAGGACAGCAAACCCATGAGCAGTTCTTC
few,TRBV18,.,TRBJ2-5,CASSRPGETQYF,TGTGCCAGCTCACGACCAGGGGAGACCCAGTACTTC
.,TRBV7-8,.,TRBJ2-4,CASSLRRLSNIQYF,TGTGCCAGCAGCTTACGGCGATTATCAAACATTCAGTACTTC
.,TRBV4-3,.,TRBJ2-6,CASSQDLGLSGANVLTF,TGCGCCAGCAGCCAAGATCTCGGGCTATCTGGGGCCAACGTCCTGACTTTC
.,TRBV30,.,TRBJ2-5,CAWSARIRGETQYF,TGTGCCTGGAGTGCTCGCATAAGAGGAGAGACCCAGTACTTC
few,TRBV30,.,TRBJ2-5,CAWERQAVETQYF,TGTGCCTGGGAGAGGCAGGCGGTGGAGACCCAGTACTTC
.,TRBV10-3,TRBD2,TRBJ2-7,CAIRSGGSYEQYF,TGTGCCATCCGTAGCGGGGGGTCCTACGAGCAGTACTTC
few,TRBV7-2,.,TRBJ2-7,CASSRLGFERAYEQYF,TGTGCCAGCAGTAGACTGGGCTTTGAAAGGGCCTACGAGCAGTACTTC
.,TRBV5-6,.,TRBJ2-7,CASSPRDSPYEQYF,TGTGCCAGCAGCCCGCGGGACAGCCCCTACGAGCAGTACTTC
.,TRBV29-1,.,TRBJ1-1,CSATVTEAFF,TGCAGCGCTACGGTGACTGAAGCTTTCTTT
few,TRBV4-1,.,TRBJ2-1,CASSQVRAGRHNEQFF,TGCGCCAGCAGCCAAGTTAGGGCAGGGCGCCACAATGAGCAGTTCTTC
.,TRBV27,.,TRBJ1-1,CASSTHKKGSAFF,TGTGCCAGCAGTACCCACAAGAAGGGTAGCGCTTTCTTT
few,TRBV5-1,.,TRBJ1-1,CASSKGRRGTEAFF,TGCGCCAGCAGCAAGGGACGGAGGGGGACTGAAGCTTTCTTT
few,TRBV7-9,.,TRBJ2-7,CASSFSESYEQYF,TGTGCCAGCAGCTTTTCGGAATCCTACGAGCAGTACTTC
.,TRBV6-5,TRBD1,TRBJ1-2,CASRSTGDYGYTF,TGTGCCAGCCGGTCAACAGGGGACTATGGCTACACCTTC
.,TRBV4-2,TRBD1,TRBJ2-5,CASSQVGTAQETQYF,TGTGCCAGCAGCCAAGTCGGGACAGCTCAAGAGACCCAGTACTTC
few,TRBV29-1,TRBD2,TRBJ2-1,CSVGGTSSYNEQFF,TGCAGCGTTGGGGGGACTAGCTCCTACAATGAGCAGTTCTTC
.,TRBV29-1,TRBD2,TRBJ2-2,CSVAGLAGMNTGELFF,TGCAGCGTTGCGGGACTAGCGGGGATGAACACCGGGGAGCTGTTTTTT
.,TRBV14,.,TRBJ2-1,CASSGIHGEQFF,TGTGCCAGCAGCGGGATCCATGGTGAGCAGTTCTTC
.,TRBV27,.,TRBJ1-5,CASSYRSGNQPQHF,TGTGCCAGCAGTTACCGCTCGGGGAATCAGCCCCAGCATTTT
many,TRBV6-1,.,TRBJ2-6,CASSGTGGSGANVLTF,TGTGCCAGCAGTGGCACCGGCGGGTCTGGGGCCAACGTCCTGACTTTC
.,TRBV4-1,.,TRBJ2-3,CASSHRRAKDTQYF,TGCGCCAGCAGCCACCGACGGGCAAAAGATACGCAGTATTTT
once,TRBV9,TRBD2,TRBJ2-3,CASSPSRGVTDTQYF,TGTGCCAGCAGCCCCTCGCGGGGGGTCACAGATACGCAGTATTTT
.,TRBV5-6,.,TRBJ1-1,CASSLREKQGLTNTEAFF,TGTGCCAGCAGCTTGAGGGAGAAACAGGGACTAACCAACACTGAAGCTTTCTTT
few,TRBV6-5,.,TRBJ1-5,CASSYSGAQPQHF,TGTGCCAGCAGTTACTCTGGGGCTCAGCCCCAGCATTTT
.,TRBV29-1,.,TRBJ2-7,CSVEEQERQYF,TGCAGCGTTGAAGAGCAGGAGAGGCAGTACTTC
few,TRBV28,.,TRBJ2-5,CASSLTGWQETQYF,TGTGCCAGCAGTCTCACAGGTTGGCAAGAGACCCAGTACTTC
.,TRBV19,TRBD1,TRBJ2-7,CASSLADRAYKEQYF,TGTGCCAGTAGTCTCGCTGACAGGGCATACAAGGAGCAGTACTTC
few,TRBV5-4,TRBD2,TRBJ2-3,CASSPSTSFPDTQYF,TGTGCCAGCAGCCCTTCGACTAGCTTCCCAGATACGCAGTATTTT
.,TRBV27,.,TRBJ2-5,CASSLSVLETQYF,TGTGCCAGCAGTTTAAGTGTTCTGGAGACCCAGTACTTC
few,TRBV5-1,.,TRBJ2-7,CASSLFSRGPSYEQYF,TGCGCCAGCAGCTTGTTCTCGCGGGGGCCCTCCTACGAGCAGTACTTC
.,TRBV6-5,.,TRBJ1-3,CASTQGLSGNTIYF,TGTGCCAGCACCCAGGGCCTGTCTGGAAACACCATATATTTT
.,TRBV9,.,TRBJ1-2,CASSAERDTYGYTF,TGTGCCAGCAGCGCTGAGAGGGACACCTATGGCTACACCTTC
.,TRBV5-4,TRBD1,TRBJ1-1,CASSSPDRVNTEAFF,TGTGCCAGCAGCTCACCGGACAGGGTCAACACTGAAGCTTTCTTT
.,TRBV2,.,TRBJ2-2,CASTSAGELFF,TGTGCCAGCACGTCGGCAGGGGAGCTGTTTTTT
few,TRBV13,.,TRBJ2-5,CASSLGTGGGTQYF,TGTGCCAGCAGCTTAGGGACTGGCGGCGGGACCCAGTACTTC
few,TRBV7-9,.,TRBJ1-1,CASSLFSGIGDTEAFF,TGTGCCAGCAGCTTGTTCTCCGGGATCGGGGACACTGAAGCTTTCTTT
.,TRBV7-9,.,TRBJ2-7,CASSLDGSPYEQYF,TGTGCCAGCAGCTTGGATGGTTCCCCCTACGAGCAGTACTTC
.,TRBV25-1,.,TRBJ1-1,CASVPGGTREAFF,TGTGCCAGCGTGCCGGGAGGAACCCGTGAAGCTTTCTTT
.,TRBV2,.,TRBJ2-1,CASLLISSNEQFF,TGTGCCAGCTTACTTATCTCGAGCAATGAGCAGTTCTTC
few,TRBV13,.,TRBJ2-7,CASSLSMTYEQYF,TGTGCCAGCAGCTTAAGTATGACCTACGAGCAGTACTTC
.,TRBV4-3,TRBD2,TRBJ2-3,CASSQTLAGSITDTQYF,TGCGCCAGCAGCCAGACGTTAGCGGGCTCTATCACAGATACGCAGTATTTT